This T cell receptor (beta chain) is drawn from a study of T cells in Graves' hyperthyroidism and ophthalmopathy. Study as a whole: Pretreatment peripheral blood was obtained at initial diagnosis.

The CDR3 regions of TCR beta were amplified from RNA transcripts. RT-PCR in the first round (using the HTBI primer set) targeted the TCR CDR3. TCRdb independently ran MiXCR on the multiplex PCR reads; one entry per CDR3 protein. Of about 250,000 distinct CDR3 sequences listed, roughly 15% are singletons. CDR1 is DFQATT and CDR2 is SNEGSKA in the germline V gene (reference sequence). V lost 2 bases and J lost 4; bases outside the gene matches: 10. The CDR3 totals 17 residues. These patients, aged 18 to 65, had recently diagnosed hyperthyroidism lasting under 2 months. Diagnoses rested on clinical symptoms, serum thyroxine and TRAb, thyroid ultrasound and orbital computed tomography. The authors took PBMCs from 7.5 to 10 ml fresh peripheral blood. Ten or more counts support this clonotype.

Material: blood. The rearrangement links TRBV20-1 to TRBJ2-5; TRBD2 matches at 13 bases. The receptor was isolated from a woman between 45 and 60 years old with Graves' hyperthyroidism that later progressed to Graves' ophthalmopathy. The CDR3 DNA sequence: TGCAGTGCTAGACCCAGGACTAGCGGGAGTTGGGGAGAGACCCAGTACTTC. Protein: CSARPRTSGSWGETQYF.